This TCR beta chain was sequenced for a study of CD8 T cells in ankylosing spondylitis. Points from the study as a whole: A TCR beta motif of several highly homologous variants appeared characteristic of ankylosing spondylitis blood. The authors reported significant enrichment of disease-linked clones in matched ankylosing spondylitis synovial fluid. Disease-associated clonotypes exhibited CD8+ identity and were relatively infrequent in peripheral blood.

Only a few counts were recorded for this clonotype. The antigen is unknown. Germline CDR1 reads SEHNR; CDR2 reads FQNEAQ (reference sequence). This CDR3 is 16 amino acids long. The V gene lost 1 base and the J gene lost 0 bases, with 13 bases spanning the gap. Making the TCR beta libraries involved quantitative 5'-RACE with molecular barcodes. TCRdb passed the 5' RACE reads through MiXCR, listing each CDR3 protein once. The sample holds approximately 92,000 distinct CDR3 sequences, roughly 9.6% seen once. The TCR comes from a male donor with ankylosing spondylitis or in good health (not recorded which). The chain carries TRBV7-9 and TRBJ2-7, with D tentatively TRBD1 (6 bases). The material sequenced was blood, either unsorted or a sorted T cell fraction (not recorded which). CDR3 in amino acids: CASSLDSGETSYEQYF. CDR3 nucleotides: TGTGCCAGCAGCTTAGATTCAGGGGAAACCTCCTACGAGCAGTACTTC.